This T cell receptor (beta chain) was identified during a study of OX40 agonist ivuxolimab in advanced cancers. About the research overall: Patients were treated with ivuxolimab, an agonistic anti-OX40 (CD134) antibody.

Systemic immunosuppression or autoimmune disease history was grounds to exclude patients. Here immunoSEQ multiplex PCR was the method, and the copy in TCRdb shows in-frame clones only, minus some. Here the sample spans tens of thousands of clones, 83% being singletons. V dropped 5 bases and J dropped 4 bases, with 12 bases sitting between them. CDR3 length: 14 residues. Germline V CDR1 and CDR2: SGHTA, FQGNSA. Study-level findings and limits: Low clonal expansion, among the lowest seen, marked partial responders at 0.1-3.0 mg/kg.

Concerning this clone itself: Its antigen is not identified.

The sequenced sample was CD4+ or CD8+ T cells sorted from blood, obtained in a trial of the OX40 agonist ivuxolimab. The clonotype comes from an adult with an advanced solid tumor such as melanoma, head and neck, liver or kidney cancer. The V and J genes are TRBV7-2 and TRBJ1-3, with a weak D call TRBD1 (5 bases). This chain's CDR3 is CASSRDVGGNTIYF. CDR3 coding DNA: TGTGCCAGCAGCCGGGACGTAGGAGGAAACACCATATATTTT.